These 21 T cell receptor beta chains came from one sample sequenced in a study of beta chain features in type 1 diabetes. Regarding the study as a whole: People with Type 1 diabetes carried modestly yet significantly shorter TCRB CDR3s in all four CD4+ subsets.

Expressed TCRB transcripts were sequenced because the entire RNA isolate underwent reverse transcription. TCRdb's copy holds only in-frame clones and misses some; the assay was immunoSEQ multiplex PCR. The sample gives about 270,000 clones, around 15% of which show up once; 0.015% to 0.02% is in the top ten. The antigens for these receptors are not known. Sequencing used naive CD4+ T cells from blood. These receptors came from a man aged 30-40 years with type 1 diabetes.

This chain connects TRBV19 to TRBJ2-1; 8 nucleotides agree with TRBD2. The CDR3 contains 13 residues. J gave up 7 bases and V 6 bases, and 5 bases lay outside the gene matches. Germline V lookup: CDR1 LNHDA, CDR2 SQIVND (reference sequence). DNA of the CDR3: TGTGCCAGTAGGAGTTCGGGAGGGAATGAGCAGTTCTTC. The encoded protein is CASRSSGGNEQFF. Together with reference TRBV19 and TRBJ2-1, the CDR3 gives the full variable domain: DGGITQSPKYLFRKEGQNVTLSCEQNLNHDAMYWYRQDPGQGLRLIYYSQIVNDFQKGDIAEGYSVSREKKESFPLTVTSAQKNPTAFYLCASRSSGGNEQFFGPGTRLTVL.

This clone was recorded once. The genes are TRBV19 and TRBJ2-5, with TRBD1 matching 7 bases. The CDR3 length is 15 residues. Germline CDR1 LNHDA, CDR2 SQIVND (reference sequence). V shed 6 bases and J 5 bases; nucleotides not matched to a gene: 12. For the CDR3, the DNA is TGTGCCAGTAGGTTGACAGGGAGTCGTCGGGAGACCCAGTACTTC. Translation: CASRLTGSRRETQYF.

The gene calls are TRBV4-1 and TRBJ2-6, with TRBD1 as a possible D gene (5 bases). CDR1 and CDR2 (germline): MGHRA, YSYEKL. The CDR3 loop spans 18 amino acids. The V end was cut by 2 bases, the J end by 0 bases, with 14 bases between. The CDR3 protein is CASSQPTATPSGANVLTF. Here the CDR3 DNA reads TGCGCCAGCAGCCAACCGACAGCAACTCCCTCTGGGGCCAACGTCCTGACTTTC.

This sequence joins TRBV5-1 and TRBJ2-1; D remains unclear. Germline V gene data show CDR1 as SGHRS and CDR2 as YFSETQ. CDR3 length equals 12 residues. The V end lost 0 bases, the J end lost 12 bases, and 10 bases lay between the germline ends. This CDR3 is CASSLGDTAQFF. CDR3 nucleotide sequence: TGCGCCAGCAGCTTGGGCGACACAGCGCAGTTCTTC.

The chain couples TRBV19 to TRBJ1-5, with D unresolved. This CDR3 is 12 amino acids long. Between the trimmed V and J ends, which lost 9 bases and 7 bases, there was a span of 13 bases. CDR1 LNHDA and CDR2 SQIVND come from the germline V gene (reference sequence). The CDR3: CASRHPRQPQHF. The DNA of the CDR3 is TGTGCCAGCCGACATCCACGGCAGCCCCAGCATTTT. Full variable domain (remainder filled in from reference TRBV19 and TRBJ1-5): DGGITQSPKYLFRKEGQNVTLSCEQNLNHDAMYWYRQDPGQGLRLIYYSQIVNDFQKGDIAEGYSVSREKKESFPLTVTSAQKNPTAFYLCASRHPRQPQHFGDGTRLSIL.

The CDR3 coding sequence is TGTGCCAGCAGTCTTTACACCGGGGAGCTGTTTTTT. Its protein is CASSLYTGELFF. The chain recombines TRBV28 with TRBJ2-2; D unresolved. Germline assignment: CDR1 MDHEN and CDR2 SYDVKM. V dropped 5 bases and J dropped 3 bases, with 4 bases sitting between them. This CDR3 contains 12 residues.

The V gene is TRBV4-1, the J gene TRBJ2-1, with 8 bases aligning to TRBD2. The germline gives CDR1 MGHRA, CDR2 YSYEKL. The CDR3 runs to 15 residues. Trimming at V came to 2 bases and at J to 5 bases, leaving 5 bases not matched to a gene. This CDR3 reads CASSQPGTSDNEQFF. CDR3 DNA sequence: TGCGCCAGCAGCCAACCCGGGACTAGTGACAATGAGCAGTTCTTC.

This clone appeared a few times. The CDR3 nucleotides are TGTGCCTGGAGTGCGGGGGGGTGGAACACTGAAGCTTTCTTT. This translates into CAWSAGGWNTEAFF. J is TRBJ1-1 and V is TRBV30, with TRBD1 as a possible D gene (5 bases). Per germline, CDR1 GTSNPN and CDR2 SVGIG (reference sequence). CDR3 length: 14 amino acids. Between the trimmed V and J ends, which lost 1 base and 1 base, there was a span of 10 bases.

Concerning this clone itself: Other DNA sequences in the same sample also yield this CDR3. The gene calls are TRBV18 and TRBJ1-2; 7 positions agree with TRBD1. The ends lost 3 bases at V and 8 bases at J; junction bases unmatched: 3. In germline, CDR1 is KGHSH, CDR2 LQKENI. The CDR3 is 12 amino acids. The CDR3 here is CASSPDRDGYTF. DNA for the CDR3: TGTGCCAGCTCACCCGACAGGGACGGCTACACCTTC.

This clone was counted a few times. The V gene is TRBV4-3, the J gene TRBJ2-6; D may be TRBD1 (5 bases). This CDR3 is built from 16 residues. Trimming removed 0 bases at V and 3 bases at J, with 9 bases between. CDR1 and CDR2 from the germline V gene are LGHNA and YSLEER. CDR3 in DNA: TGCGCCAGCAGCCAAGAGGCCAGGGTTGGGGCCAACGTCCTGACTTTC. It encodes CASSQEARVGANVLTF.

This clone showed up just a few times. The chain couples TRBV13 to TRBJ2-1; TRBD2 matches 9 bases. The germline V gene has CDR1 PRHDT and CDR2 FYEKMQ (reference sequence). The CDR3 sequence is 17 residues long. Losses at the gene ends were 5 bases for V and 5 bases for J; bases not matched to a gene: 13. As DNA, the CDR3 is TGTGCCAGCAGCCCCCTCTCTCGACTAGCGGAAAACAATGAGCAGTTCTTC. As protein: CASSPLSRLAENNEQFF.

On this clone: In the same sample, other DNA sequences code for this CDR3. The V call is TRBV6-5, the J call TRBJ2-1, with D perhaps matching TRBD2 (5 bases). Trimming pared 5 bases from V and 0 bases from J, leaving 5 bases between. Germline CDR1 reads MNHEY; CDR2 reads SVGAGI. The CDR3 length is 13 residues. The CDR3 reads CASSRDSYNEQFF. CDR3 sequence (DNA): TGTGCCAGCAGTCGGGACTCCTACAATGAGCAGTTCTTC.

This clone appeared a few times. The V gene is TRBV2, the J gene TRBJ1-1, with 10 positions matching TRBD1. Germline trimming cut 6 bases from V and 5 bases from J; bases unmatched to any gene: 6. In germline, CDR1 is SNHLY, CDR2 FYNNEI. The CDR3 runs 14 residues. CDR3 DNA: TGTGCCAGCAGGGGGACAGGGGAGGGGACTGAAGCTTTCTTT. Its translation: CASRGTGEGTEAFF.

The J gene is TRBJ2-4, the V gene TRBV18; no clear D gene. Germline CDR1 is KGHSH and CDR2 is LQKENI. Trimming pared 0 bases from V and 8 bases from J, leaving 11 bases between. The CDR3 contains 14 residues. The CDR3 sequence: CASSPPGLADIQYF. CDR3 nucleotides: TGTGCCAGCTCACCACCCGGGTTGGCGGACATTCAGTACTTC.

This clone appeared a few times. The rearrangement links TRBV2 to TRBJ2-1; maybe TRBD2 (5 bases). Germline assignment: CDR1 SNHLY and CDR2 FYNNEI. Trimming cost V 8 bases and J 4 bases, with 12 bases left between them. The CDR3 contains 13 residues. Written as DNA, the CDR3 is TGTGCCAGCTGGGCTAGCTCGTACAATGAGCAGTTCTTC. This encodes CASWASSYNEQFF.

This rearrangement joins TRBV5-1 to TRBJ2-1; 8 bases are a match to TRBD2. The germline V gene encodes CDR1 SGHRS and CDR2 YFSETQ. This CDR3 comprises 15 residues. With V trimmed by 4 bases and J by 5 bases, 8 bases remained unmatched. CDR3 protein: CASSPREGGNNEQFF. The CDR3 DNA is TGCGCCAGCAGCCCACGGGAGGGTGGAAACAATGAGCAGTTCTTC.

The CDR3 sequence: CASSLPVAGGNNEQFF. The CDR3 nucleotides are TGTGCCAGCAGCTTGCCAGTAGCGGGAGGAAACAATGAGCAGTTCTTC. The rearrangement joins TRBV5-4 to TRBJ2-1, with 10 positions matching TRBD2. CDR3 length: 16 amino acids. V was pared by 1 base and J by 5 bases, with 6 bases of the junction left unmatched. The V gene's germline CDR1 is SGHNT and CDR2 YYREEE (reference sequence).

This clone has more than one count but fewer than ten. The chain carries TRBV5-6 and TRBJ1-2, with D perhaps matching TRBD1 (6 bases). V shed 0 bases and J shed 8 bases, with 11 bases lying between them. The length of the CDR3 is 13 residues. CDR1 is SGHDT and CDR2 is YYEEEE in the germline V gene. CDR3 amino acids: CASSLVGAQGYTF. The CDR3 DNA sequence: TGTGCCAGCAGCTTGGTGGGGGCCCAAGGCTACACCTTC.

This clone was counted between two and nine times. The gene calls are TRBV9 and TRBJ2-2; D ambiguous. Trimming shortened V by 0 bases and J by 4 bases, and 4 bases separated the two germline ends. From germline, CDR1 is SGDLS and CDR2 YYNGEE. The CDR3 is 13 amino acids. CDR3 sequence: CASSVVLTGELFF. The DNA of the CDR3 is TGTGCCAGCAGCGTAGTTCTCACCGGGGAGCTGTTTTTT.

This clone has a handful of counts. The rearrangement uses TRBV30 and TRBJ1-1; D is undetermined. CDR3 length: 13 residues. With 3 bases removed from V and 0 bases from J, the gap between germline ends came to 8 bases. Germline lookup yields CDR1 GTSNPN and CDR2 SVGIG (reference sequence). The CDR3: CAWRRSMNTEAFF. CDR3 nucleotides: TGTGCCTGGAGACGTTCTATGAACACTGAAGCTTTCTTT.

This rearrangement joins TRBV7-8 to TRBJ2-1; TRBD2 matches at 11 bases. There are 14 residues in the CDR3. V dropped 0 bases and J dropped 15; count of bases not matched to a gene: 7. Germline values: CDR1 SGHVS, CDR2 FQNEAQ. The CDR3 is CASSLATSGSVWFF. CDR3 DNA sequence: TGTGCCAGCAGCTTAGCAACTAGCGGGAGTGTTTGGTTCTTC.